The sequence of this T cell receptor (beta chain) was determined in a study of T-cell reconstitution after alpha-beta-depleted transplantation in children. General observations from the study: As was reported, about two months after transplant, alpha-beta T cells came from several hundred expanded graft clones. It was surviving recipient T cells and thymic progenitors that gave some patients high TCRbeta diversity at day 60.

Unique molecular identifiers were used to barcode this TCRbeta library. MiXCR, run by TCRdb on the PCR reads, gives a single entry per CDR3 protein. The data show around 420,000 distinct CDR3 sequences, 16% seen once. The CDR3 sequence is 13 residues long. V was pared by 8 bases and J by 3 bases, with 14 bases between. CDR1 is MNHEY, CDR2 SMNVEV, per germline (reference sequence). In its sample, this clonotype was seen a few times. Its antigen is not identified. The chain combines TRBV27 with TRBJ2-7, with D perhaps assigned TRBD1 or TRBD2 (5 bases each). This material consisted of PBMCs, mostly from graft donor cells, taken 360 days after TCRalphabeta/CD19-depleted stem cell transplant. This clonotype was sampled from a boy younger than two who had a stem cell transplant for Wiskott-Aldrich syndrome, so the T cells may come from the graft donor. This CDR3 reads CASGPRGLYEQYF. CDR3 bases: TGTGCCAGCGGACCGAGGGGCCTCTACGAGCAGTACTTC.